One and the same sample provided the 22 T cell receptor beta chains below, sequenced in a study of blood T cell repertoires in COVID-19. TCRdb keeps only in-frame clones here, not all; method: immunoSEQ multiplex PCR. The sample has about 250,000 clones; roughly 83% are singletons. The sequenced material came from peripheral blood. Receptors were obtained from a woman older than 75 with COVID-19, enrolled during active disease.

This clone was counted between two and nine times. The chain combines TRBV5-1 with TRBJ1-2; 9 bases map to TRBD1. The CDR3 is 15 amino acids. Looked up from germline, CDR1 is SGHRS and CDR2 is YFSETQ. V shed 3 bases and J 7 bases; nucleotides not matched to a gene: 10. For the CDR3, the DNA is TGCGCCAGCAGCTGGTCAAGTGGACAGGGGAGTGGCTACACCTTC. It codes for CASSWSSGQGSGYTF.

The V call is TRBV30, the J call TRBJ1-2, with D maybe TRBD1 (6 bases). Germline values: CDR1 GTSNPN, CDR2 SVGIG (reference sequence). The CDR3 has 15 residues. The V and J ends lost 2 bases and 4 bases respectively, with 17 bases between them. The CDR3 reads CAWSQKDSDVYGYTF. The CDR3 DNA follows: TGTGCCTGGAGTCAAAAGGACAGTGATGTCTATGGCTACACCTTC.

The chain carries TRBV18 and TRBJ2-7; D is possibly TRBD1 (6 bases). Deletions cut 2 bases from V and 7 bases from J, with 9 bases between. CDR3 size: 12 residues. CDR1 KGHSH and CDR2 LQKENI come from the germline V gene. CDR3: CASSPTGFEQYF. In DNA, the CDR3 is TGTGCCAGCTCACCAACAGGGTTTGAGCAGTACTTC.

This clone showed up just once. The CDR3 DNA is TGTGCCAGCACCGTGGGGGCCAGCACAGATACGCAGTATTTT. Translated: CASTVGASTDTQYF. The genes are TRBV11-2 and TRBJ2-3, with D possibly matching TRBD1 (6 bases). V lost 7 bases to trimming and J lost 0 bases, with 11 bases between them. Germline CDR1 and CDR2: SGHAT and FQNNGV. The CDR3 has 14 amino acids.

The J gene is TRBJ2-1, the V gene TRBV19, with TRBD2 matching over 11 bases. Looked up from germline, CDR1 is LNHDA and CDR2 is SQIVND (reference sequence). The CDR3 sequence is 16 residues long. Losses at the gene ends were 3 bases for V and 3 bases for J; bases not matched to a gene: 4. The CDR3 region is CASSITSGGRYNEQFF. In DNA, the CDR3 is TGTGCCAGTAGTATTACTAGCGGGGGACGCTACAATGAGCAGTTCTTC.

In DNA form, the CDR3 reads TGCAGCGTTGTATCCCAGGGAAAGTCTGAAGCTTTCTTT. This sequence encodes CSVVSQGKSEAFF. The chain joins TRBV29-1 to TRBJ1-1, with a possible D match to TRBD1 (5 bases). The CDR3 runs 13 residues. The ends were cut back, 4 bases at V and 6 bases at J, with 15 bases in the middle. Germline V gene data show CDR1 as SQVTM and CDR2 as ANQGSEA.

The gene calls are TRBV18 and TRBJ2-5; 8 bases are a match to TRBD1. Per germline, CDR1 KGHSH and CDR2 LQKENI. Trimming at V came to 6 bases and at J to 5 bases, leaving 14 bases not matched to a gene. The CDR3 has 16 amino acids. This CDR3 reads CASSAFLAGGRETQYF. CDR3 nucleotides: TGTGCCAGCTCTGCCTTTCTAGCAGGGGGCCGGGAGACCCAGTACTTC. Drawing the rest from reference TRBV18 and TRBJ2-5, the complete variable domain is NAGVMQNPRHLVRRRGQEARLRCSPMKGHSHVYWYRQLPEEGLKFMVYLQKENIIDESGMPKERFSAEFPKEGPSILRIQQVVRGDSAAYFCASSAFLAGGRETQYFGPGTRLLVL.

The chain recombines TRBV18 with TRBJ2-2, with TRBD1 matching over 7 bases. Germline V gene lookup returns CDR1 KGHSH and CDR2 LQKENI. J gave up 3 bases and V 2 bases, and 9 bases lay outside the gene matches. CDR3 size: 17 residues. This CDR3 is CASSPILRTGDTGELFF. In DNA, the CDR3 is TGTGCCAGCTCACCAATCCTCCGGACAGGCGACACCGGGGAGCTGTTTTTT. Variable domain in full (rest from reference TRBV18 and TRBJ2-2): NAGVMQNPRHLVRRRGQEARLRCSPMKGHSHVYWYRQLPEEGLKFMVYLQKENIIDESGMPKERFSAEFPKEGPSILRIQQVVRGDSAAYFCASSPILRTGDTGELFFGEGSRLTVL.

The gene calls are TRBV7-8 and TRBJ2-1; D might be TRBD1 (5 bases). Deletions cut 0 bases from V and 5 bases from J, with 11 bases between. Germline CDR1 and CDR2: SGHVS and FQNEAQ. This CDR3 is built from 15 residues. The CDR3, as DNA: TGTGCCAGCAGCTTAGCTGTCAGGGTTAACAATGAGCAGTTCTTC. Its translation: CASSLAVRVNNEQFF. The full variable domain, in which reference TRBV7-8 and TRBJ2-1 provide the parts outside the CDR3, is GAGVSQSPRYKVAKRGQDVALRCDPISGHVSLFWYQQALGQGPEFLTYFQNEAQLDKSGLPSDRFFAERPEGSVSTLKIQRTQQEDSAVYLCASSLAVRVNNEQFFGPGTRLTVL.

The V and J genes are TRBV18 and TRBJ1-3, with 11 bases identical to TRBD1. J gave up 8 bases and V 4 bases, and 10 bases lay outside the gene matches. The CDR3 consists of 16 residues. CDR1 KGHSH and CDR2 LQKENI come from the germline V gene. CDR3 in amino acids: CASSRGQGAGWDTIYF. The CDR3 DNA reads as TGTGCCAGCTCACGCGGACAGGGGGCTGGTTGGGACACCATATATTTT.

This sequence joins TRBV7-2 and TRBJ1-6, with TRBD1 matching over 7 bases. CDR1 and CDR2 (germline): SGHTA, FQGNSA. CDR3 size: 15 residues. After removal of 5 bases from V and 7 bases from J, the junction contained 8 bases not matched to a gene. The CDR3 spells CASSTDRVGNSPLHF. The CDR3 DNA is TGTGCCAGCAGCACAGACAGGGTTGGAAATTCACCCCTCCACTTT.

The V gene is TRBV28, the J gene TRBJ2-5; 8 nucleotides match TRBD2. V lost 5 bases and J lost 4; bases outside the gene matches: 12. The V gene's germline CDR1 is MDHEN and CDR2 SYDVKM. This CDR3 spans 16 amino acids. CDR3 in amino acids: CASSAPGGAGLETQYF. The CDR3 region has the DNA TGTGCCAGCAGTGCCCCCGGGGGGGCCGGTTTAGAGACCCAGTACTTC.

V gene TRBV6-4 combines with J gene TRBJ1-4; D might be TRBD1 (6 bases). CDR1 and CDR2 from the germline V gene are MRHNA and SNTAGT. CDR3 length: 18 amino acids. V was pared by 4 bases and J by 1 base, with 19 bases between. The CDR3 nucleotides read TGTGCCAGCAGTGTCCGAGGGGGGAGGGAGGAAACTAATGAAAAACTGTTTTTT. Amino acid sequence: CASSVRGGREETNEKLFF.

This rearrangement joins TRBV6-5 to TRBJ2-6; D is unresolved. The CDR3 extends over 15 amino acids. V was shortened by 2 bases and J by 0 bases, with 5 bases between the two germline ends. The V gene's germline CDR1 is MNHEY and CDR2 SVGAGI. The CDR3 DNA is TGTGCCAGCAGTTACCTCTACTCTGGGGCCAACGTCCTGACTTTC. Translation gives CASSYLYSGANVLTF.

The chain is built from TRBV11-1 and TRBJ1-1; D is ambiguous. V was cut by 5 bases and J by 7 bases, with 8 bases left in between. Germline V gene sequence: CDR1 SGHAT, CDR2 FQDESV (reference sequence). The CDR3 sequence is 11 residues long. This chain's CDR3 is CASSRGSEAFF. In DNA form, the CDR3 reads TGTGCCAGCAGCCGTGGCAGTGAAGCTTTCTTT.

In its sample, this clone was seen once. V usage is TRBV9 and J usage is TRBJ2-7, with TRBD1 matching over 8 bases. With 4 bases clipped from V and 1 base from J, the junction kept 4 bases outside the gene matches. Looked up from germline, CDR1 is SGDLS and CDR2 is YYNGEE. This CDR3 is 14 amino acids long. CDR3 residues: CASSPGGVSYEQYF. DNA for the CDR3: TGTGCCAGCAGCCCAGGGGGCGTTTCCTACGAGCAGTACTTC.

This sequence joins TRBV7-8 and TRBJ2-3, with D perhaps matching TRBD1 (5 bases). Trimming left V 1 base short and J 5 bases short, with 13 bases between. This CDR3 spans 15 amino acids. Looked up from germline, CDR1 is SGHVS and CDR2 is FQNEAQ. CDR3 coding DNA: TGTGCCAGCAGCTTAGTGGCAGGGATGATAGATACGCAGTATTTT. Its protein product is CASSLVAGMIDTQYF.

DNA for the CDR3: TGTGCCAGCAGCTTAGCGGCTACACTAGCGGGGGGCAATGAGCAGTTCTTC. Translated: CASSLAATLAGGNEQFF. The chain carries TRBV7-2 and TRBJ2-1; TRBD2 agrees at 12 bases. V shed 0 bases, J shed 6 bases, and the junction held 6 bases outside the gene matches. Germline V gene data show CDR1 as SGHTA and CDR2 as FQGNSA. There are 17 residues in the CDR3.

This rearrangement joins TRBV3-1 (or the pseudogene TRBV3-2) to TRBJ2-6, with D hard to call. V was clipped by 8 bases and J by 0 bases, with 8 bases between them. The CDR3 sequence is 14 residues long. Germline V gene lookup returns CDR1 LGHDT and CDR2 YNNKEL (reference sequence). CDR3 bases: TGTGCCAGCGCTCCAGACTCTGGGGCCAACGTCCTGACTTTC. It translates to CASAPDSGANVLTF.

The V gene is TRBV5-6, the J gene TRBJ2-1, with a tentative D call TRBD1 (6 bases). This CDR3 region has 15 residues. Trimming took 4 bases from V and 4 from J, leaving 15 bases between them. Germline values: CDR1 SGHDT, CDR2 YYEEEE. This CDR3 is CASSPSAGAYNEQFF. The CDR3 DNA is TGTGCCAGCAGCCCCTCGGCAGGGGCATACAATGAGCAGTTCTTC.

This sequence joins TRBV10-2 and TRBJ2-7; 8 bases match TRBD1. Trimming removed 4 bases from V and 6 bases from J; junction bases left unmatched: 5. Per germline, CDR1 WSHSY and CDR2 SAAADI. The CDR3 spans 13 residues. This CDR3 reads CASSGQGRIEQYF. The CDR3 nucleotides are TGCGCCAGCAGTGGACAGGGGAGAATCGAGCAGTACTTC.

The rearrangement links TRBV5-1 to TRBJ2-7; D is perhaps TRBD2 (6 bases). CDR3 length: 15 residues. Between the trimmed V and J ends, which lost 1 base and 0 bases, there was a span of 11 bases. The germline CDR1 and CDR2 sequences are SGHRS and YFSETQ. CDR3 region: CASSLMAGSSYEQYF. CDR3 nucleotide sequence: TGCGCCAGCAGCTTGATGGCGGGGAGCTCCTACGAGCAGTACTTC.